This TCR beta chain was sequenced during a study of T cells in Graves' hyperthyroidism and ophthalmopathy. This clonotype occurred many times. Its antigen is not identified. Study observations and caveats: Researchers found most expanded thyroid clonotypes above 0.001 in blood as well.

For Graves' hyperthyroidism to be stable, ophthalmopathy could not progress within 18 months. The diagnoses drew upon clinical symptoms, serum thyroxine and TRAb, thyroid ultrasound and orbital computed tomography. The CDR3 contains 17 residues. The germline CDR1 and CDR2 sequences are SGHVS and FQNEAQ. V lost 0 bases and J 2 bases, leaving 17 bases between the germline ends. Amplification targeted TCR beta CDR3 regions from RNA transcripts. The primer set for the first-round RT-PCR of the TCR CDR3 was HTBI. In TCRdb, the multiplex PCR reads were re-called with MiXCR into one record per CDR3 protein. The sample contains 350,000 to 450,000 distinct CDR3 sequences, over 11% of which appear only once.

The chain joins TRBV7-8 to TRBJ2-7; the D gene is possibly TRBD2 (5 bases). Specimen: blood. The clonotype comes from a woman aged 60-75 years with Graves' hyperthyroidism. CDR3 sequence: CASSLANGEWSAYEQYF. Here the CDR3 DNA reads TGTGCCAGCAGCTTAGCGAATGGGGAGTGGAGTGCCTACGAGCAGTACTTC.